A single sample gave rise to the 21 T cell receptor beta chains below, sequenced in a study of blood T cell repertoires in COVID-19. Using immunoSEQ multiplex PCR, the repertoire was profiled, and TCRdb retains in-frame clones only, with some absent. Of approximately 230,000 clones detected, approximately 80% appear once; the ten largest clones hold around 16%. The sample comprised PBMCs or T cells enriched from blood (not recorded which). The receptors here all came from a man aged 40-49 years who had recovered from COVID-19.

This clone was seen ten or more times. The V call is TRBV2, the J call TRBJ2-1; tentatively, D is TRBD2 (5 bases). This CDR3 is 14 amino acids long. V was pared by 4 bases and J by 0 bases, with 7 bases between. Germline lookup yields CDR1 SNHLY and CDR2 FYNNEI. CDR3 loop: CASSGGISYNEQFF. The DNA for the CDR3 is TGTGCCAGCAGTGGAGGGATCTCCTACAATGAGCAGTTCTTC.

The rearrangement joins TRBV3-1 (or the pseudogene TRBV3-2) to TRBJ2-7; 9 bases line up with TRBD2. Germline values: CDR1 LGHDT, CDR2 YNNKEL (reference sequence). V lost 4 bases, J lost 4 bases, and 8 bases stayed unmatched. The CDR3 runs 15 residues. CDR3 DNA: TGTGCCAGCAGCCGTGGGGCTAGCGGGACTTACGAGCAGTACTTC. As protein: CASSRGASGTYEQYF.

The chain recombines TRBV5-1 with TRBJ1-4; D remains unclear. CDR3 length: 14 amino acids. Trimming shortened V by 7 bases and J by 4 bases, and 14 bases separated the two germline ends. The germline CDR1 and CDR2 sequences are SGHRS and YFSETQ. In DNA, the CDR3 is TGCGCCAGCGGGAGGACGGACGTTAATGAAAAACTGTTTTTT. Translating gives CASGRTDVNEKLFF.

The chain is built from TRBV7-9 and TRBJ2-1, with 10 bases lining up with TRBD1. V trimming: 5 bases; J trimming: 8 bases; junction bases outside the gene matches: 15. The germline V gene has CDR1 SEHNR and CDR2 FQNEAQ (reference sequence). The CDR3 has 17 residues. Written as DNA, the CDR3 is TGTGCCAGCAGCATTAGAGCCCGGGACAGGGGCAGGCATGAGCAGTTCTTC. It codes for CASSIRARDRGRHEQFF.

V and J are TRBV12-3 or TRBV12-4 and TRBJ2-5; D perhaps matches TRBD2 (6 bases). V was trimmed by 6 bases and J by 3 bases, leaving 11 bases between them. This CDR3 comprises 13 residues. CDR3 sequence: CASSRDLEETQYF. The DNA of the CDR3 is TGTGCCAGCAGCAGGGACTTGGAAGAGACCCAGTACTTC.

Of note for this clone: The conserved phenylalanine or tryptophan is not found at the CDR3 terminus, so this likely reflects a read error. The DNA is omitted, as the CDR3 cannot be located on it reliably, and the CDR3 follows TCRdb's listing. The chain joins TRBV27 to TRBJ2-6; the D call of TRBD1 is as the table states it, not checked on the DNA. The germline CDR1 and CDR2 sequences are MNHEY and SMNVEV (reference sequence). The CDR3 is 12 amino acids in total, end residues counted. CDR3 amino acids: CASSFSPGQVNS.

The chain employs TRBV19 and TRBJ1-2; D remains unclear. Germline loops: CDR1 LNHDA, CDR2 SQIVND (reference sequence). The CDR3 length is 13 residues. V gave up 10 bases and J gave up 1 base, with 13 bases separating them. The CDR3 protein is CATAPSRNYGYTF. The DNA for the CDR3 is TGTGCCACCGCGCCCTCCCGTAACTATGGCTACACCTTC.

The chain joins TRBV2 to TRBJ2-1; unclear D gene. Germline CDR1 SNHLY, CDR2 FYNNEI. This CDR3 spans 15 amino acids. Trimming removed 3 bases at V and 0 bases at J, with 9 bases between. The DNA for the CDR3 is TGTGCCAGCAGTGAGAGGCGGAGCTCCTACAATGAGCAGTTCTTC. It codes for CASSERRSSYNEQFF.

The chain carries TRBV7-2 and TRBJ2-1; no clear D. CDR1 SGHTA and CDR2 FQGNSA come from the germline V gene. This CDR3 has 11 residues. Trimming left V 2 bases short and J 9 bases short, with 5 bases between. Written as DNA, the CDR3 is TGTGCCAGCAGCTTACGCGCTGAGCAGTTCTTC. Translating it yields CASSLRAEQFF.

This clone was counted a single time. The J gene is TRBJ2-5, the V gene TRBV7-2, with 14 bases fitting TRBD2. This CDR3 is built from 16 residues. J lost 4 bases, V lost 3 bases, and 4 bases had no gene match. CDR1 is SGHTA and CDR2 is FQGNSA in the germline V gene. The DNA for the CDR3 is TGTGCCAGCAGCTTGTCGACTAGCGGGGGGGGAGAGACCCAGTACTTC. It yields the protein CASSLSTSGGGETQYF.

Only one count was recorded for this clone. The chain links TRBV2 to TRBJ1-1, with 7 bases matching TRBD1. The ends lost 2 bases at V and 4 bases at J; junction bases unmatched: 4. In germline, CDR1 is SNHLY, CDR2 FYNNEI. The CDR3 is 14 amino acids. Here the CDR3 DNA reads TGTGCCAGCAGTGAACAGACAGGGCCCACTGAAGCTTTCTTT. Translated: CASSEQTGPTEAFF.

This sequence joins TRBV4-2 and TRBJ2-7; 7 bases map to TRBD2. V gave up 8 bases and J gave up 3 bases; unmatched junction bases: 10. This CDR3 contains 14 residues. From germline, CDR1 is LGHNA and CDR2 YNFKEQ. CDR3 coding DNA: TGTGCCAGCGCAAATTTAGCGGGCCGCTACGAGCAGTACTTC. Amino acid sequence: CASANLAGRYEQYF.

CDR3 bases: TGTGCCATCAGGGACATCTCCTACGAGCAGTACTTC. As protein: CAIRDISYEQYF. The V and J genes are TRBV10-3 and TRBJ2-7; D possibly corresponds to TRBD1 (5 bases). V dropped 6 bases and J dropped 0 bases, with 6 bases sitting between them. The germline V gene encodes CDR1 ENHRY and CDR2 SYGVKD. The CDR3 has 12 residues.

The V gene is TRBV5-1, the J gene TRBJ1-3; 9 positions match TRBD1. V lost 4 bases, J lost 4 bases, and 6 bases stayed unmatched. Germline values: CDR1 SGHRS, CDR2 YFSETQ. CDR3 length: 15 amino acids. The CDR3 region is CASSGGTGRGNTIYF. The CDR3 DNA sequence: TGCGCCAGCAGCGGGGGGACAGGGCGAGGAAACACCATATATTTT.

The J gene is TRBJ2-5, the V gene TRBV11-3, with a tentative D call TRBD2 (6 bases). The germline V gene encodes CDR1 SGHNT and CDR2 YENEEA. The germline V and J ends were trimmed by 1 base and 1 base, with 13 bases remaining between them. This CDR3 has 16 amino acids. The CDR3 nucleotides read TGTGCCAGCAGCTTAGGGCATGGGACTCCCCAAGAGACCCAGTACTTC. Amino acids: CASSLGHGTPQETQYF.

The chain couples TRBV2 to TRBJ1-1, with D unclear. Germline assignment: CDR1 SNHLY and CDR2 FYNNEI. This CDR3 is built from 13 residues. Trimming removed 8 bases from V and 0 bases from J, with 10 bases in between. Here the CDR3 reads CASEDNLNTEAFF. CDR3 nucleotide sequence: TGTGCCAGCGAAGACAACCTGAACACTGAAGCTTTCTTT. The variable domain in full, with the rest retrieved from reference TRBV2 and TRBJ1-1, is EPEVTQTPSHQVTQMGQEVILRCVPISNHLYFYWYRQILGQKVEFLVSFYNNEISEKSEIFDDQFSVERPDGSNFTLKIRSTKLEDSAMYFCASEDNLNTEAFFGQGTRLTVV.

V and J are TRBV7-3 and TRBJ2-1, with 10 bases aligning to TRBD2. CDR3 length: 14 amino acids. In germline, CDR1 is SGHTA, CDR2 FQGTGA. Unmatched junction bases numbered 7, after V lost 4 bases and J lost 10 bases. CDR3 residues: CASSSHGTSDEQFF. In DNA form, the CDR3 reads TGTGCCAGCAGCTCCCATGGGACTAGCGACGAGCAGTTCTTC.

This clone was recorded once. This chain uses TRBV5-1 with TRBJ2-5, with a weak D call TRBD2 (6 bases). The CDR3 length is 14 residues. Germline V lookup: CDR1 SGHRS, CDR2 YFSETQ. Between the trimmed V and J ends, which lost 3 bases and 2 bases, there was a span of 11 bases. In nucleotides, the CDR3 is TGCGCCAGCAGCTCTCAGGGACTTCAAGAGACCCAGTACTTC. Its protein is CASSSQGLQETQYF.

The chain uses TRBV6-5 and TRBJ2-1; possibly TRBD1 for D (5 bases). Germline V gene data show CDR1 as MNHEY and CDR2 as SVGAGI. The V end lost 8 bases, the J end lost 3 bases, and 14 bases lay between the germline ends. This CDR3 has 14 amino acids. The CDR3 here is CASLGRAYYNEQFF. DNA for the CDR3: TGTGCCAGCCTGGGCAGGGCTTACTACAATGAGCAGTTCTTC.

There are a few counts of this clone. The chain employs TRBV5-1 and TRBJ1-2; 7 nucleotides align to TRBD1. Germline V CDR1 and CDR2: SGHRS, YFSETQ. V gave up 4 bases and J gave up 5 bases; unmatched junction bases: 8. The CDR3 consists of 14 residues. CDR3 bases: TGCGCCAGCAGCAGGGACAGTCTACAGTATGGCTACACCTTC. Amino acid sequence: CASSRDSLQYGYTF.

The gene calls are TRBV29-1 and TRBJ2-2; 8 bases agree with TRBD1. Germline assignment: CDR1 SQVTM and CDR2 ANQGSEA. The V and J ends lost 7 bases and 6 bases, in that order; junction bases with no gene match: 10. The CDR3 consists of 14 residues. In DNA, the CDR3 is TGCAGCGCCCGGCCGGACAGGGAGGCCGGGGAGCTGTTTTTT. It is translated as CSARPDREAGELFF.